The present T cell receptor (beta chain) was sequenced within a study of CD8+ T cells in alopecia areata. Trimming cost V 4 bases and J 2 bases, with 22 bases left between them. The CDR3 contains 18 residues. Germline V gene lookup returns CDR1 SGHVS and CDR2 FQNEAQ. Extraction and reverse transcription of RNA yielded cDNA as the sequencing template. The data were produced by immunoSEQ multiplex PCR, yet TCRdb's version contains in-frame clones alone and is incomplete. Among 200,000 to 250,000 clones listed, about 64% were seen once. As for treatment: oral pan-JAK inhibitor, 5-10 mg twice daily. The material was CD4+ T cells sorted from blood, obtained at week 4, from a patient treated with tofacitinib. The TCR originated in a human donor with alopecia areata. This chain connects TRBV7-8 to TRBJ2-3; D is possibly TRBD2 (7 bases). The CDR3 DNA reads as TGTGCCAGCAGCTACCGCCTGGCGGCGGGGGCCCTCACAGATACGCAGTATTTT. It codes for CASSYRLAAGALTDTQYF.